A selection of T cell receptor beta chains follows, all from one sample in a study of blood T cell repertoires in COVID-19. This table comes from immunoSEQ multiplex PCR, and its TCRdb copy is limited to in-frame clones, with some not included. The sample lists approximately 180,000 clones; approximately 90% were seen once. Sequencing was carried out using peripheral blood. These receptors came from a man aged 60-69 years with active or convalescent COVID-19. CDR3s include the opening cysteine and the closing phenylalanine or tryptophan. D genes are given only for firm matches. Clone size appears in some rows only: once, few, many, or a class for an expanded clone.

abundance	v_gene	j_gene	d_gene	CDR3aa	CDR3nt
NA	TRBV5-1	TRBJ2-5	NA	CASSFQGIETQYF	TGCGCCAGCAGCTTTCAGGGAATAGAGACCCAGTACTTC
NA	TRBV19	TRBJ2-7	TRBD1	CASRRQGSNEQYF	TGTGCCAGTAGGAGACAGGGGTCCAACGAGCAGTACTTC
NA	TRBV5-1	TRBJ2-3	NA	CASSLEDSRGDTQYF	TGCGCCAGCAGCTTGGAAGACTCCCGGGGAGATACGCAGTATTTT
NA	TRBV18	TRBJ2-5	TRBD2	CASSPPGLAQETQYF	TGTGCCAGCTCACCACCTGGACTAGCCCAAGAGACCCAGTACTTC
NA	TRBV11-3	TRBJ2-1	TRBD2	CASSLESSGASYNEQFF	TGTGCCAGCAGCTTAGAGTCTAGCGGGGCTTCCTACAATGAGCAGTTCTTC
NA	TRBV2	TRBJ2-7	TRBD1	CASNDRDRGVNEQYF	TGTGCCAGCAACGACCGGGACAGGGGCGTCAACGAGCAGTACTTC
NA	TRBV13	TRBJ2-1	NA	CASSQASEQFF	TGTGCCAGCAGCCAGGCAAGTGAGCAGTTCTTC
NA	TRBV15	TRBJ1-2	NA	CATTTDSNYGYTF	TGTGCCACCACCACCGACAGTAACTATGGCTACACCTTC
once	TRBV6-1	TRBJ2-6	NA	CASSEAAGANVLTF	TGTGCCAGCAGTGAGGCAGCTGGGGCCAACGTCCTGACTTTC
NA	TRBV19	TRBJ2-1	TRBD2	CASSMYFRGLSTLLPTYNEQFF	TGTGCCAGTAGTATGTATTTTAGGGGACTATCTACACTCCTACCAACCTACAATGAGCAGTTCTTC